Listed below are T cell receptor beta chains from one sample, sequenced in a study of shared clonotypes between healthy human individuals. Some clones are missing from TCRdb's copy, which holds only in-frame ones; the method was immunoSEQ multiplex PCR. The table includes roughly 2.5 million clones, roughly nine tenths detected once. The sample taken for sequencing was naive CD4+ T cells sorted from blood. These receptors came from a man younger than 30 in good health. The CDR3 runs from the conserved cysteine through the conserved F or W. Each record gives: D gene, clone size, V gene, J gene, CDR3 protein, CDR3 DNA. The D gene is left open where the match is weak. Not every row has a clone size; where given, it reads once, few, many or a size class.

D gene: .
clone size: .
V gene: TRBV28
J gene: TRBJ1-1
CDR3 protein: CASSFGRIFEAFF
CDR3 DNA: TGTGCCAGCAGTTTCGGTCGCATATTTGAAGCTTTCTTT

D gene: TRBD1
clone size: .
V gene: TRBV5-1
J gene: TRBJ2-7
CDR3 protein: CASSLRTGQGAEQYF
CDR3 DNA: TGCGCCAGCAGCTTGCGAACAGGACAGGGAGCCGAGCAGTACTTC

D gene: .
clone size: .
V gene: TRBV28
J gene: TRBJ1-5
CDR3 protein: CASSLYGQPQHF
CDR3 DNA: TGTGCCAGCAGTTTATATGGGCAGCCCCAGCATTTT

D gene: TRBD2
clone size: .
V gene: TRBV5-1
J gene: TRBJ2-4
CDR3 protein: CASSLTAGIAKNIQYF
CDR3 DNA: TGCGCCAGCAGCTTGACAGCGGGGATAGCCAAAAACATTCAGTACTTC

D gene: .
clone size: .
V gene: TRBV5-1
J gene: TRBJ1-6
CDR3 protein: CASSGSFGLGNSPLHF
CDR3 DNA: TGCGCCAGCAGCGGAAGCTTTGGGCTCGGTAATTCACCCCTCCACTTT

D gene: .
clone size: .
V gene: TRBV7-3
J gene: TRBJ2-7
CDR3 protein: CASSLNGRGEVEQYF
CDR3 DNA: TGTGCCAGCAGCTTAAACGGGCGCGGGGAGGTCGAGCAGTACTTC

D gene: .
clone size: .
V gene: TRBV9
J gene: TRBJ1-4
CDR3 protein: CASSAEAGLAEKLFF
CDR3 DNA: TGTGCCAGCAGCGCGGAGGCGGGTCTGGCTGAAAAACTGTTTTTT

D gene: .
clone size: .
V gene: TRBV2
J gene: TRBJ1-1
CDR3 protein: CASSELRGAGTEAFF
CDR3 DNA: TGTGCCAGCAGTGAACTTCGGGGGGCTGGCACTGAAGCTTTCTTT

D gene: TRBD2
clone size: .
V gene: TRBV7-2
J gene: TRBJ2-3
CDR3 protein: CASSLVLAGGNTQYF
CDR3 DNA: TGTGCCAGCAGCTTAGTACTAGCGGGAGGTAATACGCAGTATTTT

D gene: TRBD2
clone size: .
V gene: TRBV30
J gene: TRBJ2-1
CDR3 protein: CAWSATSGSYNEQFF
CDR3 DNA: TGTGCCTGGAGTGCGACTAGCGGCTCCTACAATGAGCAGTTCTTC

D gene: TRBD1
clone size: .
V gene: TRBV2
J gene: TRBJ2-1
CDR3 protein: CASSRQGALNEQFF
CDR3 DNA: TGTGCCAGCAGTCGGCAGGGGGCATTAAATGAGCAGTTCTTC

D gene: TRBD2
clone size: .
V gene: TRBV27
J gene: TRBJ2-7
CDR3 protein: CASSKWASGGVSYEQYF
CDR3 DNA: TGTGCCAGCAGTAAGTGGGCTAGCGGGGGTGTCTCCTACGAGCAGTACTTC

D gene: TRBD1
clone size: .
V gene: TRBV6-1
J gene: TRBJ2-2
CDR3 protein: CASRTGGNTGELFF
CDR3 DNA: TGTGCCAGCAGGACAGGGGGTAACACCGGGGAGCTGTTTTTT

D gene: TRBD2
clone size: .
V gene: TRBV14
J gene: TRBJ2-1
CDR3 protein: CASSHRMTSGYNEQFF
CDR3 DNA: TGTGCCAGCAGCCACCGTATGACTAGCGGCTACAATGAGCAGTTCTTC

D gene: .
clone size: .
V gene: TRBV2
J gene: TRBJ2-7
CDR3 protein: CASSESAREQYF
CDR3 DNA: TGTGCCAGCAGTGAATCCGCGCGGGAGCAGTACTTC

D gene: .
clone size: .
V gene: TRBV11-2
J gene: TRBJ2-6
CDR3 protein: CAIQQPSGANVLTF
CDR3 DNA: TGTGCCATCCAACAGCCCTCTGGGGCCAACGTCCTGACTTTC

D gene: TRBD1
clone size: .
V gene: TRBV6-1
J gene: TRBJ1-5
CDR3 protein: CASSARDRGFNQPQHF
CDR3 DNA: TGTGCCAGCAGTGCCCGGGACAGGGGATTCAATCAGCCCCAGCATTTT

D gene: .
clone size: .
V gene: TRBV6-5
J gene: TRBJ2-5
CDR3 protein: CASSYRLGQETQYF
CDR3 DNA: TGTGCCAGCAGTTACAGACTAGGGCAAGAGACCCAGTACTTC

D gene: .
clone size: .
V gene: TRBV6-6
J gene: TRBJ2-3
CDR3 protein: CASSPQSGVGTDTQYF
CDR3 DNA: TGTGCCAGCAGTCCCCAAAGTGGGGTAGGCACAGATACGCAGTATTTT

D gene: .
clone size: .
V gene: TRBV5-1
J gene: TRBJ2-5
CDR3 protein: CASSATGNQETQYF
CDR3 DNA: TGCGCCAGCAGCGCAACAGGGAACCAAGAGACCCAGTACTTC

D gene: TRBD2
clone size: .
V gene: TRBV7-9
J gene: TRBJ2-2
CDR3 protein: CASSSSGGRNTGELFF
CDR3 DNA: TGTGCCAGCAGCTCCAGCGGGGGAAGGAACACCGGGGAGCTGTTTTTT

D gene: TRBD2
clone size: .
V gene: TRBV2
J gene: TRBJ2-1
CDR3 protein: CASAGLAGAKSYNEQFF
CDR3 DNA: TGTGCCAGCGCCGGACTAGCGGGGGCCAAGTCCTACAATGAGCAGTTCTTC

D gene: TRBD1
clone size: .
V gene: TRBV6-5
J gene: TRBJ1-1
CDR3 protein: CASSASGRDSRMAFF
CDR3 DNA: TGTGCCAGCAGTGCCTCGGGGCGGGACAGTAGGATGGCTTTCTTT

D gene: TRBD2
clone size: .
V gene: TRBV5-1
J gene: TRBJ2-5
CDR3 protein: CASSSGGQETQYF
CDR3 DNA: TGCGCCAGCAGTTCGGGGGGGCAGGAGACCCAGTACTTC

D gene: TRBD2
clone size: .
V gene: TRBV30
J gene: TRBJ2-3
CDR3 protein: CAGTSGSLSDTQYF
CDR3 DNA: TGTGCCGGAACTAGCGGGAGTCTATCAGATACGCAGTATTTT

D gene: .
clone size: .
V gene: TRBV6-5
J gene: TRBJ2-5
CDR3 protein: CASSYGRIKWETQYF
CDR3 DNA: TGTGCCAGCAGTTACGGCCGCATCAAATGGGAGACCCAGTACTTC

D gene: .
clone size: .
V gene: TRBV9
J gene: TRBJ2-2
CDR3 protein: CASSAEGELFF
CDR3 DNA: TGTGCCAGCAGCGCAGAGGGGGAGCTGTTTTTT

D gene: .
clone size: .
V gene: TRBV6-1
J gene: TRBJ1-2
CDR3 protein: CASMDGYYGYTF
CDR3 DNA: TGTGCCAGCATGGACGGTTACTATGGCTACACCTTC

D gene: .
clone size: .
V gene: TRBV2
J gene: TRBJ1-2
CDR3 protein: CASSAGANWGYTF
CDR3 DNA: TGTGCCAGCAGTGCGGGGGCCAATTGGGGCTACACCTTC

D gene: .
clone size: .
V gene: TRBV27
J gene: TRBJ2-6
CDR3 protein: CASSRTGASGANVLTF
CDR3 DNA: TGTGCCAGCAGTCGCACAGGAGCCTCTGGGGCCAACGTCCTGACTTTC

D gene: TRBD2
clone size: .
V gene: TRBV7-6
J gene: TRBJ2-5
CDR3 protein: CASSYRQPGTSGSGVLETQYF
CDR3 DNA: TGTGCCAGCAGCTATCGACAACCCGGGACTAGCGGGAGCGGGGTACTAGAGACCCAGTACTTC

D gene: TRBD1
clone size: .
V gene: TRBV28
J gene: TRBJ2-7
CDR3 protein: CASRPGTGTYEQYF
CDR3 DNA: TGTGCCAGCAGACCCGGGACAGGGACCTACGAGCAGTACTTC

D gene: TRBD1
clone size: .
V gene: TRBV6-6
J gene: TRBJ1-2
CDR3 protein: CASSSRTGGGYTF
CDR3 DNA: TGTGCCAGCAGCAGCCGGACAGGGGGTGGCTACACCTTC

D gene: .
clone size: .
V gene: TRBV11-2
J gene: TRBJ1-3
CDR3 protein: CASSPGVAGNTIYF
CDR3 DNA: TGTGCCAGCAGCCCAGGGGTTGCCGGAAACACCATATATTTT

D gene: TRBD2
clone size: .
V gene: TRBV27
J gene: TRBJ2-3
CDR3 protein: CASRGGALGTQYF
CDR3 DNA: TGTGCCAGCCGGGGGGGGGCGCTGGGTACGCAGTATTTT

D gene: .
clone size: .
V gene: TRBV4-1
J gene: TRBJ2-1
CDR3 protein: CASSPLYTGLLNEQFF
CDR3 DNA: TGCGCCAGCAGCCCCCTCTATACGGGATTGCTCAATGAGCAGTTCTTC

D gene: TRBD2
clone size: .
V gene: TRBV25-1
J gene: TRBJ2-1
CDR3 protein: CASSVAGGGSYNEQFF
CDR3 DNA: TGTGCCAGCAGTGTCGCGGGAGGGGGCTCCTACAATGAGCAGTTCTTC

D gene: TRBD2
clone size: .
V gene: TRBV4-1
J gene: TRBJ2-7
CDR3 protein: CASSQDGGLAGSEQYF
CDR3 DNA: TGCGCCAGCAGCCAAGATGGGGGCCTAGCGGGATCTGAGCAGTACTTC

D gene: .
clone size: .
V gene: TRBV9
J gene: TRBJ1-2
CDR3 protein: CASSAETHGYTF
CDR3 DNA: TGTGCCAGCAGCGCTGAGACCCATGGCTACACCTTC

D gene: .
clone size: once
V gene: TRBV7-2
J gene: TRBJ2-2
CDR3 protein: CASSLAGTEGTGELFF
CDR3 DNA: TGTGCCAGCAGCTTAGCGGGGACCGAAGGGACCGGGGAGCTGTTTTTT

D gene: .
clone size: few
V gene: TRBV7-2
J gene: TRBJ2-7
CDR3 protein: CASSLGPTSHEQYF
CDR3 DNA: TGTGCCAGCAGCTTGGGGCCAACGTCCCACGAGCAGTACTTC

D gene: TRBD1
clone size: .
V gene: TRBV10-3
J gene: TRBJ2-7
CDR3 protein: CASSYSHRGSYEQYF
CDR3 DNA: TGTGCCAGCAGTTACTCGCACAGGGGATCCTACGAGCAGTACTTC

D gene: TRBD2
clone size: .
V gene: TRBV14
J gene: TRBJ2-1
CDR3 protein: CASSLVAGGPGEQFF
CDR3 DNA: TGTGCCAGCAGTCTCGTAGCGGGAGGGCCTGGTGAGCAGTTCTTC

D gene: TRBD2
clone size: .
V gene: TRBV5-4
J gene: TRBJ2-6
CDR3 protein: CASSPGGAWANVLTF
CDR3 DNA: TGTGCCAGCTCCCCCGGGGGGGCTTGGGCCAACGTCCTGACTTTC

D gene: TRBD2
clone size: .
V gene: TRBV5-1
J gene: TRBJ2-1
CDR3 protein: CASSSIPAGGSYNEQFF
CDR3 DNA: TGCGCCAGCAGCTCCATCCCTGCGGGGGGGTCCTACAATGAGCAGTTCTTC

D gene: .
clone size: .
V gene: TRBV6-5
J gene: TRBJ2-5
CDR3 protein: CASSFRSGSETQYF
CDR3 DNA: TGTGCCAGCAGCTTTAGGAGTGGGTCGGAGACCCAGTACTTC

D gene: .
clone size: .
V gene: TRBV9
J gene: TRBJ2-2
CDR3 protein: CASSARSTGELFF
CDR3 DNA: TGTGCCAGCAGCGCGAGATCCACCGGGGAGCTGTTTTTT

D gene: .
clone size: .
V gene: TRBV5-6
J gene: TRBJ2-7
CDR3 protein: CASSRTGREQYF
CDR3 DNA: TGTGCCAGCAGTCGTACAGGGCGCGAGCAGTACTTC

D gene: .
clone size: .
V gene: TRBV13
J gene: TRBJ1-1
CDR3 protein: CASSLEPGAISEAFF
CDR3 DNA: TGTGCCAGCAGCTTAGAGCCGGGGGCAATATCTGAAGCTTTCTTT

D gene: TRBD1
clone size: .
V gene: TRBV9
J gene: TRBJ1-6
CDR3 protein: CASSVVDRGPSPLHF
CDR3 DNA: TGTGCCAGCAGCGTAGTCGACAGGGGGCCATCACCCCTCCACTTT

D gene: .
clone size: .
V gene: TRBV18
J gene: TRBJ2-5
CDR3 protein: CASSPPGQETQYF
CDR3 DNA: TGTGCCAGCTCACCACCAGGGCAAGAGACCCAGTACTTC

D gene: TRBD1
clone size: .
V gene: TRBV5-6
J gene: TRBJ1-2
CDR3 protein: CASSGRDRGYGYTF
CDR3 DNA: TGTGCCAGCAGCGGCCGGGACAGAGGCTATGGCTACACCTTC

D gene: .
clone size: .
V gene: TRBV7-2
J gene: TRBJ2-2
CDR3 protein: CASSLGSPGTGELFF
CDR3 DNA: TGTGCCAGCAGCTTAGGCTCGCCCGGAACCGGGGAGCTGTTTTTT

D gene: TRBD1
clone size: .
V gene: TRBV5-1
J gene: TRBJ1-1
CDR3 protein: CASRDTPGGYTEAFF
CDR3 DNA: TGCGCCAGCAGGGACACCCCAGGGGGCTACACTGAAGCTTTCTTT

D gene: .
clone size: .
V gene: TRBV9
J gene: TRBJ1-2
CDR3 protein: CASSSGGVNGYTF
CDR3 DNA: TGTGCCAGCAGCTCGGGGGGTGTCAATGGCTACACCTTC

D gene: .
clone size: once
V gene: TRBV29-1
J gene: TRBJ1-4
CDR3 protein: CSVERSGRETNEKLFF
CDR3 DNA: TGCAGCGTTGAAAGGTCAGGGAGGGAAACTAATGAAAAACTGTTTTTT